This T cell receptor beta chain was recorded in a study of T cells in Graves' hyperthyroidism and ophthalmopathy. General study points: Ophthalmopathy was identified by the model a median roughly 6.5 months ahead of onset.

Of note for this clonotype: Its antigen is unidentified.

Amplification yielded TCR beta CDR3 regions, with RNA transcripts as the source. During a first-round RT-PCR of the TCR CDR3, the HTBI primer set was used. One entry per CDR3 protein, called by TCRdb with MiXCR from the multiplex PCR reads. In the table there are around 620,000 distinct CDR3 sequences, approximately 15% of which are singletons. The specimen sequenced was blood. The TCR was taken from a woman under 30 with Graves' ophthalmopathy.

CDR3 region: CASSTREGSLYGYTF. The CDR3 region has the DNA TGTGCCAGCAGCACCCGAGAAGGGAGTCTCTATGGCTACACCTTC. The rearrangement joins TRBV5-4 to TRBJ1-2; D is unresolved. Germline CDR1 and CDR2: SGHNT and YYREEE (reference sequence). Trimming left V 4 bases short and J 4 bases short, with 17 bases between. This CDR3 comprises 15 residues. Based on the CDR3 plus reference TRBV5-4 and TRBJ1-2, the full variable domain is ETGVTQSPTHLIKTRGQQVTLRCSSQSGHNTVSWYQQALGQGPQFIFQYYREEENGRGNFPPRFSGLQFPNYSSELNVNALELDDSALYLCASSTREGSLYGYTFGSGTRLTVV.